A selection of T cell receptor beta chains follows, all from one sample in a study of cytomegalovirus exposure and HLA in healthy donors. Profiled with immunoSEQ multiplex PCR; TCRdb holds only in-frame clones, not every one. The sample gives 100,000 to 150,000 clones, 80% to 90% of which show up once; approximately 1.8% is in the top ten. Sequencing was carried out using PBMCs. The receptors here all came from a man in his forties in good health and CMV-seronegative. CDR3s include the opening cysteine and the closing phenylalanine or tryptophan. D genes are given only for firm matches. Some rows have no size entry. The others give once, few or many, or a class for an expanded clone.

d_call: TRBD2
j_call: TRBJ2-1
cdr3_length: 16
v_call: TRBV29-1
clone_size: NA
cdr3_aa: CSVEGASGRNYNEQFF
cdr3_nt: TGCAGCGTTGAAGGTGCTAGCGGGAGGAACTACAATGAGCAGTTCTTC

d_call: NA
j_call: TRBJ1-1
cdr3_length: 15
v_call: TRBV7-9
clone_size: NA
cdr3_aa: CASSDLRGARTEAFF
cdr3_nt: TGTGCCAGCAGCGACCTTCGGGGGGCTAGAACTGAAGCTTTCTTT

d_call: NA
j_call: TRBJ1-2
cdr3_length: 11
v_call: TRBV4-2
clone_size: NA
cdr3_aa: CASSLTDGYTF
cdr3_nt: TGTGCCAGCAGCCTTACAGATGGCTACACCTTC

d_call: TRBD1
j_call: TRBJ1-6
cdr3_length: 17
v_call: TRBV7-2
clone_size: NA
cdr3_aa: CASSLTTGATHNSPLHF
cdr3_nt: TGTGCCAGCAGCTTAACTACAGGGGCCACTCATAATTCACCCCTCCACTTT

d_call: TRBD1
j_call: TRBJ2-5
cdr3_length: 15
v_call: TRBV5-1
clone_size: NA
cdr3_aa: CASSLVGGSQETQYF
cdr3_nt: TGCGCCAGCAGCTTGGTAGGGGGCAGCCAAGAGACCCAGTACTTC

d_call: NA
j_call: TRBJ1-1
cdr3_length: 13
v_call: TRBV5-1
clone_size: NA
cdr3_aa: CASSWGQNTEAFF
cdr3_nt: TGCGCCAGCAGCTGGGGACAGAACACTGAAGCTTTCTTT

d_call: TRBD1
j_call: TRBJ1-6
cdr3_length: 15
v_call: TRBV9
clone_size: NA
cdr3_aa: CASSGGTGVNSPLHF
cdr3_nt: TGTGCCAGCAGCGGCGGGACAGGGGTAAATTCACCCCTCCACTTT

d_call: TRBD1
j_call: TRBJ1-1
cdr3_length: 12
v_call: TRBV2
clone_size: NA
cdr3_aa: CASSGTGSEAFF
cdr3_nt: TGTGCCAGCAGCGGGACAGGCAGTGAAGCTTTCTTT

d_call: NA
j_call: TRBJ1-4
cdr3_length: 15
v_call: TRBV27
clone_size: NA
cdr3_aa: CASSPQTGKWRKLFF
cdr3_nt: TGTGCCAGCAGTCCTCAGACAGGCAAATGGAGAAAACTGTTTTTT

d_call: TRBD1
j_call: TRBJ2-2
cdr3_length: 15
v_call: TRBV6-5
clone_size: NA
cdr3_aa: CASTTAQGAAGELFF
cdr3_nt: TGTGCCAGCACCACAGCACAGGGGGCGGCCGGGGAGCTGTTTTTT

d_call: NA
j_call: TRBJ1-2
cdr3_length: 17
v_call: TRBV7-9
clone_size: NA
cdr3_aa: CASSLGSRDLSRGGYTF
cdr3_nt: TGTGCCAGCAGCTTAGGGTCCCGGGACTTGTCCCGGGGAGGCTACACCTTC

d_call: NA
j_call: TRBJ2-1
cdr3_length: 14
v_call: TRBV6-5
clone_size: NA
cdr3_aa: CANQGLVSYNEQFF
cdr3_nt: TGTGCCAACCAAGGACTTGTCTCCTACAATGAGCAGTTCTTC

d_call: NA
j_call: TRBJ2-2
cdr3_length: 17
v_call: TRBV4-1
clone_size: NA
cdr3_aa: CASSQEYQALNTGELFF
cdr3_nt: TGCGCCAGCAGCCAAGAATACCAGGCACTGAACACCGGGGAGCTGTTTTTT

d_call: NA
j_call: TRBJ1-1
cdr3_length: 14
v_call: TRBV16
clone_size: NA
cdr3_aa: CASSQWGGNTEAFF
cdr3_nt: TGTGCCAGCAGCCAATGGGGGGGGAACACTGAAGCTTTCTTT

d_call: TRBD1
j_call: TRBJ2-3
cdr3_length: 16
v_call: TRBV19
clone_size: NA
cdr3_aa: CASSMGRGQGTDTQYF
cdr3_nt: TGTGCCAGTAGTATGGGTCGGGGACAGGGCACAGATACGCAGTATTTT

d_call: TRBD1
j_call: TRBJ1-5
cdr3_length: 14
v_call: TRBV19
clone_size: few
cdr3_aa: CASRTWTGNQPQHF
cdr3_nt: TGTGCCAGTAGGACATGGACAGGGAATCAGCCCCAGCATTTT

d_call: TRBD2
j_call: TRBJ2-1
cdr3_length: 15
v_call: TRBV27
clone_size: NA
cdr3_aa: CASQTGTSFSNEQFF
cdr3_nt: TGTGCCAGCCAGACCGGGACTAGCTTTTCCAATGAGCAGTTCTTC

d_call: TRBD1
j_call: TRBJ2-4
cdr3_length: 15
v_call: TRBV28
clone_size: NA
cdr3_aa: CASSSGTGAKNIQYF
cdr3_nt: TGTGCCAGCAGTTCCGGGACAGGGGCCAAAAACATTCAGTACTTC

d_call: NA
j_call: TRBJ1-4
cdr3_length: 15
v_call: TRBV27
clone_size: NA
cdr3_aa: CASSRAGPSREKLFF
cdr3_nt: TGTGCCAGCAGTCGCGCAGGGCCCTCTAGGGAAAAACTGTTTTTT

d_call: NA
j_call: TRBJ2-7
cdr3_length: 14
v_call: TRBV7-6
clone_size: NA
cdr3_aa: CASSLGGSSHEQYF
cdr3_nt: TGTGCCAGCAGCTTAGGTGGCAGTTCCCACGAGCAGTACTTC

d_call: TRBD2
j_call: TRBJ2-1
cdr3_length: 17
v_call: TRBV7-9
clone_size: NA
cdr3_aa: CASSWGLAGGTYNEQFF
cdr3_nt: TGTGCCAGCAGCTGGGGACTAGCGGGAGGTACCTACAATGAGCAGTTCTTC

d_call: TRBD2
j_call: TRBJ2-7
cdr3_length: 14
v_call: TRBV4-1
clone_size: few
cdr3_aa: CASSLSGGAYEQYF
cdr3_nt: TGCGCCAGCAGTCTAAGCGGGGGGGCGTACGAGCAGTACTTC

d_call: TRBD2
j_call: TRBJ2-7
cdr3_length: 13
v_call: TRBV28
clone_size: NA
cdr3_aa: CASSWTSGYEQYF
cdr3_nt: TGTGCCAGCAGCTGGACTAGCGGCTACGAGCAGTACTTC

d_call: NA
j_call: TRBJ2-1
cdr3_length: 14
v_call: TRBV5-1
clone_size: NA
cdr3_aa: CASSWGGINNEQFF
cdr3_nt: TGCGCCAGCAGCTGGGGCGGGATAAACAATGAGCAGTTCTTC

d_call: TRBD1
j_call: TRBJ2-7
cdr3_length: 13
v_call: TRBV6-5
clone_size: NA
cdr3_aa: CASSATGFHEQYF
cdr3_nt: TGTGCCAGCAGCGCGACAGGGTTTCACGAGCAGTACTTC

d_call: NA
j_call: TRBJ1-3
cdr3_length: 17
v_call: TRBV9
clone_size: once
cdr3_aa: CASSTSGTSSSGNTIYF
cdr3_nt: TGTGCCAGCAGCACCTCCGGGACATCCAGCTCTGGAAACACCATATATTTT

d_call: NA
j_call: TRBJ2-3
cdr3_length: 17
v_call: TRBV5-4
clone_size: NA
cdr3_aa: CASSLASGGSRTDTQYF
cdr3_nt: TGTGCCAGCAGCTTGGCATCCGGGGGAAGTCGCACAGATACGCAGTATTTT

d_call: NA
j_call: TRBJ1-1
cdr3_length: 14
v_call: TRBV4-3
clone_size: few
cdr3_aa: CASSQDWGDTEAFF
cdr3_nt: TGCGCCAGCAGCCAAGATTGGGGGGACACTGAAGCTTTCTTT

d_call: NA
j_call: TRBJ2-5
cdr3_length: 13
v_call: TRBV5-5
clone_size: NA
cdr3_aa: CASSLSSTETQYF
cdr3_nt: TGTGCCAGCAGCTTGTCGTCTACGGAGACCCAGTACTTC

d_call: TRBD1
j_call: TRBJ1-2
cdr3_length: 14
v_call: TRBV7-3
clone_size: NA
cdr3_aa: CASSSRTGDKGYTF
cdr3_nt: TGTGCCAGCAGCTCTCGGACAGGGGATAAGGGCTACACCTTC

d_call: TRBD1
j_call: TRBJ2-5
cdr3_length: 13
v_call: TRBV11-2
clone_size: NA
cdr3_aa: CASSWDRQETQYF
cdr3_nt: TGTGCCAGCAGCTGGGACAGACAAGAGACCCAGTACTTC

d_call: NA
j_call: TRBJ2-6
cdr3_length: 14
v_call: TRBV28
clone_size: NA
cdr3_aa: CASSLETGANVLTF
cdr3_nt: TGTGCCAGCAGCCTGGAGACTGGGGCCAACGTCCTGACTTTC

d_call: TRBD2
j_call: TRBJ2-1
cdr3_length: 17
v_call: TRBV27
clone_size: NA
cdr3_aa: CASSGASGRAGYNEQFF
cdr3_nt: TGTGCCAGCTCTGGGGCTAGCGGGAGGGCGGGTTACAATGAGCAGTTCTTC

d_call: TRBD1
j_call: TRBJ2-6
cdr3_length: 18
v_call: TRBV30
clone_size: NA
cdr3_aa: CACTMTGTGGYGANGLTF
cdr3_nt: TGTGCCTGCACCATGACCGGGACAGGGGGCTATGGGGCCAACGGCCTGACTTTC

d_call: TRBD1
j_call: TRBJ2-7
cdr3_length: 15
v_call: TRBV19
clone_size: NA
cdr3_aa: CASSWDRGSVGEQYF
cdr3_nt: TGTGCCAGTAGTTGGGACAGGGGGTCTGTTGGCGAGCAGTACTTC

d_call: NA
j_call: TRBJ2-1
cdr3_length: 14
v_call: TRBV19
clone_size: NA
cdr3_aa: CASNRGYDGNEQFF
cdr3_nt: TGTGCCAGTAATAGGGGCTATGATGGGAATGAGCAGTTCTTC

d_call: NA
j_call: TRBJ2-5
cdr3_length: 13
v_call: TRBV6-6
clone_size: NA
cdr3_aa: CALGGLPKETQYF
cdr3_nt: TGTGCCCTGGGGGGGCTACCTAAAGAGACCCAGTACTTC

d_call: TRBD1
j_call: TRBJ1-5
cdr3_length: 14
v_call: TRBV25-1
clone_size: NA
cdr3_aa: CASSEGQGNRPQHF
cdr3_nt: TGTGCCAGCAGTGAAGGACAGGGCAATCGGCCCCAGCATTTT

d_call: TRBD2
j_call: TRBJ2-1
cdr3_length: 11
v_call: TRBV4-3
clone_size: NA
cdr3_aa: CADLAGDEQFF
cdr3_nt: TGCGCCGACTTAGCGGGCGATGAGCAGTTCTTC

d_call: TRBD1
j_call: TRBJ1-5
cdr3_length: 15
v_call: TRBV7-2
clone_size: few
cdr3_aa: CASSLGQGPNQPQHF
cdr3_nt: TGTGCCAGCAGCTTAGGACAGGGGCCCAATCAGCCCCAGCATTTT

d_call: NA
j_call: TRBJ1-2
cdr3_length: 11
v_call: TRBV6-1
clone_size: few
cdr3_aa: CASSEGEGYTF
cdr3_nt: TGTGCCAGCAGTGAAGGTGAGGGCTACACCTTC

d_call: NA
j_call: TRBJ1-1
cdr3_length: 12
v_call: TRBV6-1
clone_size: once
cdr3_aa: CASSEGQTEAFF
cdr3_nt: TGTGCCAGCAGTGAAGGCCAGACTGAAGCTTTCTTT

d_call: TRBD1
j_call: TRBJ2-1
cdr3_length: 17
v_call: TRBV9
clone_size: NA
cdr3_aa: CASSPTPLRTGNNEQFF
cdr3_nt: TGTGCCAGCAGCCCAACCCCGCTTCGGACAGGTAACAATGAGCAGTTCTTC

d_call: TRBD2
j_call: TRBJ2-3
cdr3_length: 15
v_call: TRBV5-1
clone_size: NA
cdr3_aa: CASSLAGGRTDTQYF
cdr3_nt: TGCGCCAGCAGCTTAGCGGGGGGGAGGACAGATACGCAGTATTTT

d_call: NA
j_call: TRBJ2-6
cdr3_length: 15
v_call: TRBV29-1
clone_size: NA
cdr3_aa: CSALGGKTGANGLTF
cdr3_nt: TGCAGCGCCTTAGGAGGGAAGACTGGGGCCAACGGCCTGACTTTC

d_call: TRBD2
j_call: TRBJ2-1
cdr3_length: 16
v_call: TRBV7-3
clone_size: NA
cdr3_aa: CASSLRVGLAYNEQFF
cdr3_nt: TGTGCCAGCAGCTTAAGGGTGGGACTAGCGTACAATGAGCAGTTCTTC

d_call: NA
j_call: TRBJ1-5
cdr3_length: 14
v_call: TRBV27
clone_size: NA
cdr3_aa: CASSFSGGYQPQHF
cdr3_nt: TGTGCCAGCAGCTTTTCGGGGGGATATCAGCCCCAGCATTTT

d_call: NA
j_call: TRBJ1-4
cdr3_length: 15
v_call: TRBV7-2
clone_size: NA
cdr3_aa: CASSLVTGSNEKLFF
cdr3_nt: TGTGCCAGCAGCTTAGTAACAGGGTCTAATGAAAAACTGTTTTTT